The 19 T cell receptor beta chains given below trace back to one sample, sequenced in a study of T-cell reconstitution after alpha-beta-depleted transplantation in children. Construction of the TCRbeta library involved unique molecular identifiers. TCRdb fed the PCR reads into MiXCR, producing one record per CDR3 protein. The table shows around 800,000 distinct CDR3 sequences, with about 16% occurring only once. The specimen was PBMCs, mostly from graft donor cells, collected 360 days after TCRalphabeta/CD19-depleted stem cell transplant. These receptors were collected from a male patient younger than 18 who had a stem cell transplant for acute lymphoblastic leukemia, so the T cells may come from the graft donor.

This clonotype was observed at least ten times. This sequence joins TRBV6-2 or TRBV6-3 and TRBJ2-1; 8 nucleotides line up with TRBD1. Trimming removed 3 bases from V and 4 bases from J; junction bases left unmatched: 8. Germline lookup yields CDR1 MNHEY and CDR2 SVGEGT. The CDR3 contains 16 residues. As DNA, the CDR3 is TGTGCCAGCAGTTATCTTCCGGGACAGGTATACAATGAGCAGTTCTTC. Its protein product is CASSYLPGQVYNEQFF.

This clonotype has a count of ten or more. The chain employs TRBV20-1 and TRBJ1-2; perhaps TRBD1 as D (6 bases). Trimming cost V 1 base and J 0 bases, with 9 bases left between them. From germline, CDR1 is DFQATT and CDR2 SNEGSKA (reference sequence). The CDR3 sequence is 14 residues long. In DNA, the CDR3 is TGCAGTGCTAGAGGGGACATCTCTAACTATGGCTACACCTTC. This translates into CSARGDISNYGYTF.

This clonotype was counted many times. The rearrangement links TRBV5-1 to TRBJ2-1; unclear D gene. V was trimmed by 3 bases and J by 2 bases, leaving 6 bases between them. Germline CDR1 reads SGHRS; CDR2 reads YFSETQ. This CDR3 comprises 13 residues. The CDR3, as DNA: TGCGCCAGCAGCTCATCGACCTACAATGAGCAGTTCTTC. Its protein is CASSSSTYNEQFF.

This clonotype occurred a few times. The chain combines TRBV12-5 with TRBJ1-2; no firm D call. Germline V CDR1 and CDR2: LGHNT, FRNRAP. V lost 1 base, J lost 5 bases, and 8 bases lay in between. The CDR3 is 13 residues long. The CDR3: CASGLGGQYGYTF. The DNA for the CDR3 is TGTGCTAGTGGTTTGGGAGGGCAGTATGGCTACACCTTC.

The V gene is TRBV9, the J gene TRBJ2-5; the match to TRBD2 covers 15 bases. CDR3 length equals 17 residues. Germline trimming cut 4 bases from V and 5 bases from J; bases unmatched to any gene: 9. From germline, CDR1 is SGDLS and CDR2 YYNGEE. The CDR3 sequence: CASSPRQGTSGRETQYF. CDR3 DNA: TGTGCCAGCAGCCCCCGGCAAGGGACTAGCGGGAGGGAGACCCAGTACTTC.

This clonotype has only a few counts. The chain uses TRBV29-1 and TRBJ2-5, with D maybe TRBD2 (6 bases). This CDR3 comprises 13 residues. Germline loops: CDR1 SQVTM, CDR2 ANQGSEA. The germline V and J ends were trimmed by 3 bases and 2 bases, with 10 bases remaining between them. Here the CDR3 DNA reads TGCAGCGTTGACGACGGGACTCAAGAGACCCAGTACTTC. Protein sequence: CSVDDGTQETQYF.

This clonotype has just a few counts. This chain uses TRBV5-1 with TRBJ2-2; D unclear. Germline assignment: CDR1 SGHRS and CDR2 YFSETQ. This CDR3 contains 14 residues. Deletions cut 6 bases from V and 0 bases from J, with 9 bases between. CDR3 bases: TGCGCCAGCAAGTTGCGCGCGAACACCGGGGAGCTGTTTTTT. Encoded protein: CASKLRANTGELFF.

The CDR3 nucleotides read TGCGCCAGCAGCTTGTCGAGGGTCCCCATGAACACTGAAGCTTTCTTT. This gives the protein CASSLSRVPMNTEAFF. The J gene is TRBJ1-1, the V gene TRBV5-1; D is unclear. CDR3 length equals 16 residues. Trimming removed 1 base from V and 0 bases from J, with 13 bases in between. In germline, CDR1 is SGHRS, CDR2 YFSETQ.

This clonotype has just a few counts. The CDR3 loop reads CASSRAGTSGGGAGELFF. The DNA of the CDR3 is TGTGCCAGCAGCCGAGCCGGGACTAGCGGAGGAGGGGCCGGGGAGCTGTTTTTT. The chain joins TRBV12-3 or TRBV12-4 to TRBJ2-2, with 11 bases matching TRBD2. The CDR3 consists of 18 residues. Germline trimming cut 6 bases from V and 6 bases from J; bases unmatched to any gene: 15.

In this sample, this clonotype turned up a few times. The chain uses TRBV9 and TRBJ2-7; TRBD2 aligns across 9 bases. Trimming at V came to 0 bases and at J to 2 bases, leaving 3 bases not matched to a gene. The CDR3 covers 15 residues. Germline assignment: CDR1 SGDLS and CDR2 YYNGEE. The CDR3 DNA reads TGTGCCAGCAGCGTAGTTGCGGGAGGGCCCTACGAGCAGTACTTC. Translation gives CASSVVAGGPYEQYF. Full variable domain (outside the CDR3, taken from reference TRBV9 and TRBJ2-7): DSGVTQTPKHLITATGQRVTLRCSPRSGDLSVYWYQQSLDQGLQFLIQYYNGEERAKGNILERFSAQQFPDLHSELNLSSLELGDSALYFCASSVVAGGPYEQYFGPGTRLTVT.

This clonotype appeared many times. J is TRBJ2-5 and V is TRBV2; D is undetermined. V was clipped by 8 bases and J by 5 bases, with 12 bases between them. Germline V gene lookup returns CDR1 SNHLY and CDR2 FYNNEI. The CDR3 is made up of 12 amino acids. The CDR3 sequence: CASRALMETQYF. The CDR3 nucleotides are TGTGCCAGCCGGGCTCTTATGGAGACCCAGTACTTC.

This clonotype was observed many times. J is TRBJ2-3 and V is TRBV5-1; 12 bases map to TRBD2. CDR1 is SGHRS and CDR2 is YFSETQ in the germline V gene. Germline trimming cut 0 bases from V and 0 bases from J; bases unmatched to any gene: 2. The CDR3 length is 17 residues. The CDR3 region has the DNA TGCGCCAGCAGCTTGGTGGGGACTAGCGGGAGCACAGATACGCAGTATTTT. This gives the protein CASSLVGTSGSTDTQYF.

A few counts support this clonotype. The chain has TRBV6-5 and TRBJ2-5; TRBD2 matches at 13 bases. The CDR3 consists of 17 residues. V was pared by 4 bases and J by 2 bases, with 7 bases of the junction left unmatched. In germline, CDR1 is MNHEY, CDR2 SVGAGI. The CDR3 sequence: CASSLFPGLAGQETQYF. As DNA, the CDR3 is TGTGCCAGCAGTTTATTCCCGGGACTAGCGGGGCAAGAGACCCAGTACTTC.

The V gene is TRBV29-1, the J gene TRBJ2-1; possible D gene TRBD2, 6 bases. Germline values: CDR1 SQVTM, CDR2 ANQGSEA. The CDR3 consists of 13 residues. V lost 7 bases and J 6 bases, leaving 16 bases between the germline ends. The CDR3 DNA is TGCAGCGCTGCGCGGGACGGACCCAATGAGCAGTTCTTC. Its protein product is CSAARDGPNEQFF.

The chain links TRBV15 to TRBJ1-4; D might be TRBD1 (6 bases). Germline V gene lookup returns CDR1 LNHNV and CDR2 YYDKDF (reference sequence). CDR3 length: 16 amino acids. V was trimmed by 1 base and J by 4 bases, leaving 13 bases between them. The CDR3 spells CATSRASGALNEKLFF. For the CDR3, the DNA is TGTGCCACCAGCAGAGCGTCGGGGGCCCTTAATGAAAAACTGTTTTTT.

Written as DNA, the CDR3 is TGTGCCTGGAGTGCACTAGAAATAAAAAAAGAGACCCAGTACTTC. This gives the protein CAWSALEIKKETQYF. V gene TRBV30 combines with J gene TRBJ2-5; TRBD2 might be the D (5 bases). The CDR3 contains 15 residues. Between the trimmed V and J ends, which lost 1 base and 3 bases, there was a span of 15 bases. Germline V lookup: CDR1 GTSNPN, CDR2 SVGIG (reference sequence).

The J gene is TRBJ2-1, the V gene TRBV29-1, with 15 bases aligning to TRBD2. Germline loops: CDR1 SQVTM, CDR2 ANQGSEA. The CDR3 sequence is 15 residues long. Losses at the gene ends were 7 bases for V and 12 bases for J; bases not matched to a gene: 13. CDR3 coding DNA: TGCAGCGCCCCGACTGGACTAGCGGGAGGGCCCTGGCAGTTCTTC. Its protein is CSAPTGLAGGPWQFF.

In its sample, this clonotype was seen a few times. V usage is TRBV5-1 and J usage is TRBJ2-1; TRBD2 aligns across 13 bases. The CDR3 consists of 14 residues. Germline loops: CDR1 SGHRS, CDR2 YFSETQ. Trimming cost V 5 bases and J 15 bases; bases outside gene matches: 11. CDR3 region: CASSPTSGRAFGFF. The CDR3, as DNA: TGCGCCAGCAGTCCTACTAGCGGGAGGGCCTTCGGGTTCTTC. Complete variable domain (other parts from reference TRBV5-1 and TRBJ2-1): KAGVTQTPRYLIKTRGQQVTLSCSPISGHRSVSWYQQTPGQGLQFLFEYFSETQRNKGNFPGRFSGRQFSNSRSEMNVSTLELGDSALYLCASSPTSGRAFGFFGPGTRLTVL.

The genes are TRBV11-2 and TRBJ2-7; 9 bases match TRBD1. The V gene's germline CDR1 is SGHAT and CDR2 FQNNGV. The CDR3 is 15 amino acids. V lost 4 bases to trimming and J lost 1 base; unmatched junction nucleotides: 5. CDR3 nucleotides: TGTGCCAGCAGCTGGTGGGACAGGGAGTCCTACGAGCAGTACTTC. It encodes CASSWWDRESYEQYF.